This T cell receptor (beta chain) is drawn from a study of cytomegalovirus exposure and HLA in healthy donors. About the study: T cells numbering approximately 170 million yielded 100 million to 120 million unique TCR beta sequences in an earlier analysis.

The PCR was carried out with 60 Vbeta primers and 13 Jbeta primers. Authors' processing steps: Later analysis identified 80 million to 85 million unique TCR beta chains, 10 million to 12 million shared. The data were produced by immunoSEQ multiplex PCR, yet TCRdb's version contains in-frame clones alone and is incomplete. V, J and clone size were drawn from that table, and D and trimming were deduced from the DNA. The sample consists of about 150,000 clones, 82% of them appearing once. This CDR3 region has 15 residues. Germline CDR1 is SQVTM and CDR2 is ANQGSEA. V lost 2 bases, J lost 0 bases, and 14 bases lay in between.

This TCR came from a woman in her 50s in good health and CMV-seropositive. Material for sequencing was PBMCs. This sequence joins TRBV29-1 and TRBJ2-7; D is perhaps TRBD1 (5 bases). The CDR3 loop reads CSVELGHRSSYEQYF. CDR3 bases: TGCAGCGTTGAATTAGGACACAGAAGCTCCTACGAGCAGTACTTC.